These 11 T cell receptor beta chains share one sample of origin, sequenced in a study of Graves' ophthalmopathy and Graves' hyperthyroidism. Amplifying from RNA transcripts, the study obtained TCR beta CDR3 regions. RT-PCR with HTBI primers came first, then second-round multiplex PCR. In TCRdb, the multiplex PCR reads were re-called with MiXCR into one record per CDR3 protein. The table shows approximately 380,000 distinct CDR3 sequences, with approximately 21% occurring only once. The sample was peripheral blood. Receptors originate from a woman aged 18-35 years with stable Graves' hyperthyroidism.

V and J are TRBV6-5 and TRBJ2-4, with a possible D match to TRBD1 (6 bases). The CDR3 covers 16 residues. V dropped 0 bases and J dropped 5 bases, with 14 bases sitting between them. The germline gives CDR1 MNHEY, CDR2 SVGAGI. DNA for the CDR3: TGTGCCAGCAGTTACTCGGACAGTGGTATCCAAAACATTCAGTACTTC. Its translation is CASSYSDSGIQNIQYF.

This clonotype has ten or more counts. The rearrangement joins TRBV19 to TRBJ1-2; D unresolved. V was trimmed by 3 bases and J by 7 bases, leaving 12 bases between them. Germline-derived CDR1 and CDR2 are LNHDA and SQIVND (reference sequence). CDR3 length: 13 residues. The CDR3 DNA reads as TGTGCCAGTAGTATCGGAGGCCCGGTTGGCTACACCTTC. Its protein is CASSIGGPVGYTF.

This chain's CDR3 is CASSPGQAKNIQYF. Written as DNA, the CDR3 is TGTGCCAGCAGTCCAGGCCAAGCCAAAAACATTCAGTACTTC. V and J are TRBV12-3 or TRBV12-4 and TRBJ2-4; D gene uncertain. The length of the CDR3 is 14 residues. V lost 5 bases to trimming and J lost 0 bases, with 8 bases between them.

This clonotype was counted many times. V is TRBV29-1 and J is TRBJ1-5, with D hard to call. This CDR3 has 15 residues. V was shortened by 3 bases and J by 0 bases, with 12 bases between the two germline ends. The germline V gene encodes CDR1 SQVTM and CDR2 ANQGSEA. CDR3 nucleotides: TGCAGCGTTGAGGGGTATACGTATAGCAATCAGCCCCAGCATTTT. It specifies CSVEGYTYSNQPQHF.

This clonotype was detected once. The chain has TRBV20-1 and TRBJ1-5, with 7 positions matching TRBD1. Trimming removed 3 bases from V and 5 bases from J; junction bases left unmatched: 4. This CDR3 has 13 amino acids. Germline CDR1 DFQATT, CDR2 SNEGSKA (reference sequence). Here the CDR3 reads CSARGTEHQPQHF. The CDR3 nucleotides read TGCAGTGCTAGGGGGACAGAGCATCAGCCCCAGCATTTT.

The CDR3 loop reads CASRPIRGKNIQYF. The CDR3 DNA follows: TGTGCCAGCAGACCTATAAGGGGAAAAAACATTCAGTACTTC. The rearrangement joins TRBV6-1 to TRBJ2-4, with a tentative D call TRBD1 (5 bases). Trimming cost V 6 bases and J 4 bases, with 13 bases left between them. Germline V gene sequence: CDR1 MNHNS, CDR2 SASEGT. The CDR3 is 14 amino acids.

The sample holds many counts of this clonotype. The rearrangement links TRBV7-9 to TRBJ2-5; no clear D. V was shortened by 0 bases and J by 3 bases, with 11 bases between the two germline ends. This CDR3 has 15 residues. From germline, CDR1 is SEHNR and CDR2 FQNEAQ (reference sequence). The CDR3 DNA reads TGTGCCAGCAGCTTAGCATTACAGAAAAAAGAGACCCAGTACTTC. Residues: CASSLALQKKETQYF.

The chain recombines TRBV7-8 with TRBJ1-6, with D maybe TRBD1 (5 bases). The V end lost 8 bases, the J end lost 9 bases, and 14 bases lay between the germline ends. This CDR3 contains 13 residues. Germline CDR1 SGHVS, CDR2 FQNEAQ. DNA of the CDR3: TGTGCCAGCCAAAGGGGAGTCGGTTCACCCCTCCACTTT. Amino acid sequence: CASQRGVGSPLHF.

This clonotype was counted many times. At one boundary the junction diverges from the germline segment, which might be a read error. The chain links TRBV6-1 to TRBJ2-4, with 9 bases aligning to TRBD1. Germline CDR1 reads MNHNS; CDR2 reads SASEGT. This CDR3 has 16 residues. DNA for the CDR3: TGTGCCAGCAGCGGGACAGGGTCCATAGCCAAAAACATTAAGTACTTC. Its protein product is CASSGTGSIAKNIKYF.

This clonotype was counted many times. In nucleotides, the CDR3 is TGTGCCACCAGTGATTCTAGGCCTTCTCCCAAAGCTTTCTTT. Its protein is CATSDSRPSPKAFF. The chain has TRBV24-1 and TRBJ1-1; D gene unclear. The CDR3 has 14 amino acids. Germline V gene data show CDR1 as KGHDR and CDR2 as SFDVKD. Trimming left V 2 bases short and J 9 bases short, with 15 bases between.

At least ten counts were recorded for this clonotype. The rearrangement joins TRBV20-1 to TRBJ2-5, with 12 bases lining up with TRBD2. From germline, CDR1 is DFQATT and CDR2 SNEGSKA (reference sequence). The CDR3 spans 15 residues. V shed 5 bases, J shed 0 bases, and the junction held 4 bases outside the gene matches. The CDR3 is CSAGRLAGDQETQYF. In nucleotides, the CDR3 is TGCAGTGCTGGAAGACTAGCGGGAGACCAAGAGACCCAGTACTTC.